The 15 T cell receptor beta chains reported below all come from one sample, sequenced in a study of cytomegalovirus exposure and HLA in healthy donors. PCR used 60 Vbeta primers and 13 Jbeta primers. The data were produced by immunoSEQ multiplex PCR, yet TCRdb's version contains in-frame clones alone and is incomplete. This sample yields roughly 130,000 clones, of which 70% to 80% are seen a single time; about 2% belongs to the top ten. The sequencing sample was made of PBMCs. Receptors originate from a man between 18 and 29 years old in good health and CMV-seronegative.

As DNA, the CDR3 is TGTGCCAGCAGCTTACAGGGGGCGCAGTACGAGCAGTACTTC. Translating it yields CASSLQGAQYEQYF. The chain joins TRBV7-2 to TRBJ2-7; 8 bases agree with TRBD1. The germline V gene has CDR1 SGHTA and CDR2 FQGNSA. The CDR3 totals 14 residues. The V gene end was trimmed by 2 bases and the J gene end by 4 bases; junction bases not matched to a gene: 4.

The genes are TRBV12-2 and TRBJ2-5; TRBD2, the table's D call, was not compared with the DNA. TRBV12-2 is annotated as a pseudogene. CDR3 size: 19 residues. The CDR3 sequence: CASRLAKGLAQGRQETQYF. The CDR3 DNA sequence: TGTGCAAGTCGCTTAGCGAAGGGACTAGCTCAGGGTAGGCAAGAGACCCAGTACTTC.

V gene TRBV5-5 combines with J gene TRBJ1-6; 8 nucleotides align to TRBD1. Germline CDR1 reads SGHKS; CDR2 reads YYEKEE (reference sequence). J gave up 6 bases and V 5 bases, and 10 bases lay outside the gene matches. The CDR3 runs 16 residues. The CDR3 loop is CASSLSGGVGNSPLHF. The CDR3 DNA reads TGTGCCAGCAGTTTATCAGGGGGCGTGGGTAATTCACCCCTCCACTTT.

V is TRBV6-6 and J is TRBJ1-5, with TRBD1 identical over 7 bases. The germline CDR1 and CDR2 sequences are MNHNY and SVGAGI (reference sequence). J lost 3 bases, V lost 4 bases, and 9 bases had no gene match. This CDR3 is built from 16 residues. The CDR3 is CASSSQQGRNNQPQHF. CDR3 nucleotides: TGTGCCAGCAGTTCTCAACAGGGGAGAAACAATCAGCCCCAGCATTTT.

The chain recombines TRBV6-5 with TRBJ2-3; 8 bases agree with TRBD2. Germline trimming cut 4 bases from V and 0 bases from J; bases unmatched to any gene: 6. Germline V gene sequence: CDR1 MNHEY, CDR2 SVGAGI. The CDR3 loop spans 16 amino acids. For the CDR3, the DNA is TGTGCCAGCAGTTTCCGGGGGGGAGTCAGCACAGATACGCAGTATTTT. Translating gives CASSFRGGVSTDTQYF.

The V call is TRBV28, the J call TRBJ1-1; possible D gene TRBD1, 5 bases. The V end lost 8 bases, the J end lost 4 bases, and 14 bases lay between the germline ends. The germline V gene has CDR1 MDHEN and CDR2 SYDVKM. There are 13 residues in the CDR3. Here the CDR3 DNA reads TGTGCCAGCGGGGGGGGAGTGGGCACTGAAGCTTTCTTT. It specifies CASGGGVGTEAFF.

Details on this clone: At one end, the junction sequence differs from germline, possibly due to a read error. V usage is TRBV9 and J usage is TRBJ2-2, with a weak D call TRBD2 (6 bases). The CDR3 has 15 amino acids. The V gene's germline CDR1 is SGDLS and CDR2 YYNGEE. The CDR3 sequence: CASSVASENHRGAVF. CDR3 bases: TGTGCCAGCAGCGTAGCTAGCGAGAACCACCGGGGAGCTGTTTTT.

The chain employs TRBV11-2 and TRBJ1-2; 7 nucleotides agree with TRBD1. The V and J ends lost 5 bases and 4 bases, in that order; junction bases with no gene match: 10. CDR3 length: 15 amino acids. Germline lookup yields CDR1 SGHAT and CDR2 FQNNGV. CDR3 sequence (DNA): TGTGCCAGCAGCGCCCAGACAGGGTTCCCCTATGGCTACACCTTC. It codes for CASSAQTGFPYGYTF.

The chain couples TRBV30 to TRBJ2-7; 11 positions match TRBD1. Germline CDR1 and CDR2: GTSNPN and SVGIG (reference sequence). Germline trimming cut 4 bases from V and 3 bases from J; bases unmatched to any gene: 8. This CDR3 has 15 residues. This CDR3 reads CAWTWTGGSFYEQYF. The CDR3 region has the DNA TGTGCCTGGACCTGGACAGGGGGCTCCTTCTACGAGCAGTACTTC. Using reference TRBV30 and TRBJ2-7 for the parts outside the CDR3, the full variable domain is SQTIHQWPATLVQPVGSPLSLECTVEGTSNPNLYWYRQAAGRGLQLLFYSVGIGQISSEVPQNLSASRPQDRQFILSSKKLLLSDSGFYLCAWTWTGGSFYEQYFGPGTRLTVT.

This chain connects TRBV27 to TRBJ2-5; TRBD2 matches 8 bases. The CDR3 is 14 residues long. Germline trimming cut 6 bases from V and 5 bases from J; bases unmatched to any gene: 8. Per germline, CDR1 MNHEY and CDR2 SMNVEV (reference sequence). This CDR3 is CASSHSGTRETQYF. CDR3 nucleotides: TGTGCCAGCAGCCACAGCGGGACTAGGGAGACCCAGTACTTC.

The chain couples TRBV7-9 to TRBJ2-5; D unclear. The J call may be mistaken, given a closer DNA end match to TRBJ2-7. The CDR3 is 11 residues long. Germline V lookup: CDR1 SEHNR, CDR2 FQNEAQ (reference sequence). The CDR3 region is CASSSTGEQYF. In DNA, the CDR3 is TGTGCCAGCAGCTCGACTGGCGAGCAGTACTTC.

Here the CDR3 DNA reads TGTGCCAGCAGCTACTTAGCGGGAAGCATTTCTGGGGCCAACGTCCTGACTTTC. Its protein is CASSYLAGSISGANVLTF. V gene TRBV7-8 combines with J gene TRBJ2-6; 8 bases line up with TRBD2. Germline loops: CDR1 SGHVS, CDR2 FQNEAQ. The V segment lost 4 bases and the J segment 1 base; nucleotides outside the gene matches: 9. The CDR3 runs to 18 residues.

The chain links TRBV2 to TRBJ2-3, with 7 nucleotides matching TRBD1. CDR3 length: 13 amino acids. With V trimmed by 4 bases and J by 6 bases, 4 bases remained unmatched. CDR1 and CDR2 (germline): SNHLY, FYNNEI. Here the CDR3 reads CASSGDRADTQYF. The CDR3 nucleotides are TGTGCCAGCAGTGGAGACAGGGCCGATACGCAGTATTTT.

This chain uses TRBV4-3 with TRBJ2-3, with 12 nucleotides matching TRBD2. V gave up 0 bases and J gave up 6 bases; unmatched junction bases: 10. The CDR3 runs 18 residues. CDR1 is LGHNA, CDR2 YSLEER, per germline. CDR3 DNA sequence: TGCGCCAGCAGCCAAGATTTCGCTAGCGGGAGGGCCCGGGATACGCAGTATTTT. Protein: CASSQDFASGRARDTQYF.

About this clone: An end of the junction does not agree with germline; a read error may underlie this. This chain joins TRBV6-1 and TRBJ2-7; maybe TRBD2 (5 bases). This CDR3 comprises 12 residues. Germline values: CDR1 MNHNS, CDR2 SASEGT. CDR3 amino acids: CASSGAMREYSF. Here the CDR3 DNA reads TGTGCCAGCAGTGGAGCCATGAGGGAATATTCCTTC.